This entry lists 2 T cell receptor beta chains sequenced from one sample in a study of cytomegalovirus exposure and HLA in healthy donors. Primers included in the PCR were 60 Vbeta and 13 Jbeta primers. The method was immunoSEQ multiplex PCR; TCRdb's version includes in-frame clones alone and lacks a portion of them. In total, the table holds some 120,000 clones. The sequenced material came from PBMCs. These receptors originate from a man younger than 35 in good health and CMV-seronegative.

The rearrangement joins TRBV10-3 to TRBJ2-2; possible D gene TRBD1, 6 bases. The CDR3 is 17 residues long. Germline V gene sequence: CDR1 ENHRY, CDR2 SYGVKD. The ends were cut back, 6 bases at V and 1 base at J, with 18 bases in the middle. The CDR3 sequence: CAIRMIGDNKNTGELFF. The DNA of the CDR3 is TGTGCCATCAGGATGATAGGGGACAATAAGAACACCGGGGAGCTGTTTTTT.

The chain joins TRBV2 to TRBJ2-7; D is perhaps TRBD2 (5 bases). CDR1 is SNHLY, CDR2 FYNNEI, per germline. The ends were cut back, 4 bases at V and 6 bases at J, with 16 bases in the middle. The CDR3 runs 14 residues. The CDR3 region has the DNA TGTGCCAGCAGTGCCGGACTCAGCTCTACCGAGCAGTACTTC. It encodes CASSAGLSSTEQYF.